This T cell receptor (beta chain) was identified during a study of patients and donors after allogeneic stem cell transplantation. A single record per CDR3 protein comes from TCRdb applying MiXCR to the RT-PCR reads. Of some 880,000 distinct CDR3 sequences detected, 15% to 20% appear once; the ten largest clones hold 5% to 6.5%. Germline CDR1 LGHNA, CDR2 YSLEER. The CDR3 contains 15 residues. V lost 0 bases and J lost 5; bases outside the gene matches: 6. The V call is TRBV4-3, the J call TRBJ1-1; 7 bases are shared with TRBD1. The sequence was obtained from a human donor who was either an allogeneic HSCT recipient or a stem cell or donor lymphocyte infusion donor (not recorded which). It is not recorded whose cells these are; they may come from a transplant donor. The sample comprised blood, either unsorted or a sorted T cell fraction (not recorded which). The CDR3 bases are TGCGCCAGCAGCCAAGATCCGGGGACAGATACTGAAGCTTTCTTT. Its translation: CASSQDPGTDTEAFF.